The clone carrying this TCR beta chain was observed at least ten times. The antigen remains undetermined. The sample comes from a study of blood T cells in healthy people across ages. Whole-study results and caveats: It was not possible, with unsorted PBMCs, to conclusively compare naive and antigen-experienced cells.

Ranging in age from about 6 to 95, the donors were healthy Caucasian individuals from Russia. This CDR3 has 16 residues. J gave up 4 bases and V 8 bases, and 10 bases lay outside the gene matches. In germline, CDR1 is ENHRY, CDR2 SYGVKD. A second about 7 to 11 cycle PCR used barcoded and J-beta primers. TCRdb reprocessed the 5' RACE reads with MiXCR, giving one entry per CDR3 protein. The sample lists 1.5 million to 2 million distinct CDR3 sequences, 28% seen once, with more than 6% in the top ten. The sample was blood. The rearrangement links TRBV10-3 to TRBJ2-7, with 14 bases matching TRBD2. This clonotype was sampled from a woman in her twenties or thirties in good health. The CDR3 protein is CAIRGAGTSGSYEQYF. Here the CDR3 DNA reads TGTGCCATCCGAGGGGCCGGGACTAGCGGGAGTTACGAGCAGTACTTC.